The 3 T cell receptor beta chains in this list originate from one sample, sequenced in a study of human T cells and chemical hapten exposure. Time point noted: pre-sensitization, week 0. Treatment denoted: therapeutic diphenylcyclopropenone sensitization with weekly scalp DPC. TCRdb analysed the RACE reads with MiXCR anew, one entry per CDR3 protein. The repertoire holds more than 250,000 distinct CDR3 sequences, with around 7% as singletons. Material: whole blood, obtained in connection with sensitization to the hapten diphenylcyclopropenone (DPC). The receptors originated from a man aged 18 to 29 with alopecia areata. Some clones in this sample may be carry-over from other donors' samples.

The chain has TRBV7-9 and TRBJ2-3; 7 bases align to TRBD1. Germline V gene sequence: CDR1 SEHNR, CDR2 FQNEAQ (reference sequence). V was pared by 1 base and J by 2 bases, with 3 bases of the junction left unmatched. This CDR3 region has 15 residues. The CDR3 reads CASSLGDRATDTQYF. CDR3 DNA sequence: TGTGCCAGCAGCTTAGGAGACAGGGCCACAGATACGCAGTATTTT.

This clonotype was seen only a few times. The chain recombines TRBV19 with TRBJ1-2, with TRBD1 matching over 9 bases. V gave up 6 bases and J gave up 7 bases; unmatched junction bases: 9. The CDR3 has 14 residues. Germline V gene data show CDR1 as LNHDA and CDR2 as SQIVND (reference sequence). CDR3 bases: TGTGCCAGTAGGAGGACAGGGGAGGTTGTTGGCTACACCTTC. It yields the protein CASRRTGEVVGYTF.

The gene calls are TRBV20-1 and TRBJ1-2; the match to TRBD1 covers 8 bases. The CDR3 is 15 amino acids. Losses at the gene ends were 3 bases for V and 4 bases for J; bases not matched to a gene: 10. Germline V gene data show CDR1 as DFQATT and CDR2 as SNEGSKA (reference sequence). The CDR3 sequence: CSARDQGQVSYGYTF. The CDR3 region has the DNA TGCAGTGCTAGGGACCAGGGACAGGTGTCCTATGGCTACACCTTC.